The present entry profiles one TCR beta chain with its context. The antigen remains unidentified. PCR employed 60 Vbeta and 13 Jbeta primers. Here immunoSEQ multiplex PCR was the method, and the copy in TCRdb shows in-frame clones only, minus some. The top ten clones hold roughly 1.5% of a sample with a few hundred thousand clones, approximately 91% of them seen once. The data are from a study of cytomegalovirus exposure and HLA in healthy donors. Regarding the study as a whole: Productive rates of about 87% or about 30% were seen for most TCR beta V segments in an earlier analysis. Most subjects had HLA-A and HLA-B alleles reportedly predicted accurately by TCR beta sequences.

The sequence was obtained from a girl aged 2-10 years in good health and CMV-seronegative. Specimen: PBMCs.

The CDR3 is CAWSPQEKLFF. In DNA form, the CDR3 reads TGTGCCTGGAGCCCACAAGAAAAACTGTTTTTT. The chain combines TRBV30 with TRBJ1-4; no definite D call. The CDR3 totals 11 residues. Germline CDR1 reads GTSNPN; CDR2 reads SVGIG (reference sequence). V was cut by 3 bases and J by 8 bases, with 7 bases left in between. The variable domain in full, with the rest retrieved from reference TRBV30 and TRBJ1-4, is SQTIHQWPATLVQPVGSPLSLECTVEGTSNPNLYWYRQAAGRGLQLLFYSVGIGQISSEVPQNLSASRPQDRQFILSSKKLLLSDSGFYLCAWSPQEKLFFGSGTQLSVL.